This paragraph reports one T cell receptor (beta chain). The sample originates from a study of synovial regulatory T cells in juvenile arthritis. Germline V gene lookup returns CDR1 LNHDA and CDR2 SQIVND (reference sequence). This CDR3 has 16 amino acids. The DNA is unrecorded. Profiling relied on immunoSEQ multiplex PCR, and the TCRdb table lists in-frame clones only, not all of them. This table lists approximately 9,800 clones. Median disease duration was approximately 7 years, range 0.2-19.1. The TCR sequence derives from a donor between 2 and 29 years old with juvenile idiopathic arthritis. The rearrangement joins TRBV19 to TRBJ2-2; TCRdb gives TRBD2 as the D gene, but with no DNA this cannot be confirmed. The specimen sequenced was Treg cells from blood. Sample subset: remaining (HLA-DR-negative) circulating blood Treg cells. CDR3: CASSMALRGSTGELFF.